This TCR beta chain was recorded in a study of patients and donors after allogeneic stem cell transplantation. TCRdb analysed the RT-PCR reads with MiXCR anew, one entry per CDR3 protein. Of 190,000 or so distinct CDR3 sequences listed, about 37% are singletons. The CDR3 loop spans 14 amino acids. The germline V gene encodes CDR1 LNHDA and CDR2 SQIVND (reference sequence). In the case of this clonotype: The junction shows a germline mismatch at one end, possibly a read error.

The sequencing input was blood, either unsorted or a sorted T cell fraction (not recorded which). The sequence was obtained from a human donor who was either an allogeneic HSCT recipient or a stem cell or donor lymphocyte infusion donor (not recorded which). It is not recorded whose cells these are; they may come from a transplant donor. The chain recombines TRBV19 with TRBJ1-5; D gene uncertain. Written as DNA, the CDR3 is TGTGCCAGTAAAGAGGCAAATAGCAATCAGCCCCGGCATTTT. This encodes CASKEANSNQPRHF.